The TCR beta chain under discussion was sequenced for a study of vaccination and CD4 T cells after COVID-19. Whole-study context: Cellular stimulation was performed using overlapping spike peptides derived from SARS-CoV-2, HCoV-NL63, HCoV-OC43 and HCoV-229E.

Sequencing of the DNA from cultured CD4+ T cells was carried out with the Oncomine TCR Beta short-read assay. Investigators isolated genomic DNA from cultured CD4+ T cells. One entry per CDR3 protein, called by TCRdb with MiXCR from the PCR reads. Here the sample spans fewer than 20,000 distinct CDR3 sequences, less than 70% being singletons. This clonotype occurred a few times. Its antigen is undetermined. V dropped 5 bases and J dropped 7; count of bases not matched to a gene: 13. The CDR3 loop spans 16 amino acids. Per the germline V gene, CDR1 is SGHTA and CDR2 is FQGNSA. Treatment reported: approximately 9-day PBMC culture with coronavirus spike peptide pools or control peptides (ViraFEST assay).

The TCR comes from a human donor who had recovered from COVID-19. J is TRBJ2-5 and V is TRBV7-2, with 10 bases matching TRBD2. The source material was CD4+ T cells from blood, cultured in vitro. The CDR3 sequence is CASSPRLASGGGTQYF. CDR3 nucleotides: TGTGCCAGCAGCCCCCGTTTAGCTAGCGGGGGAGGGACCCAGTACTTC.